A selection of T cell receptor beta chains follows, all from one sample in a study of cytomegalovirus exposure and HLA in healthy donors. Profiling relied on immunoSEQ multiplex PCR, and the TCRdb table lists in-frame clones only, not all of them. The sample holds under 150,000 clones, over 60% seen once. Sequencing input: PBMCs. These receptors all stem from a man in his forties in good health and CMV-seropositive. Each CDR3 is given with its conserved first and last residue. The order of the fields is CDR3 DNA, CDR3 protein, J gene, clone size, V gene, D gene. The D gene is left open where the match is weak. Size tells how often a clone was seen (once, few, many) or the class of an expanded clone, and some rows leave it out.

cdr3_nt: TGTGCCAGCAGCAAACGGGATCAGGACATTCAGTACTTC
cdr3_aa: CASSKRDQDIQYF
j_call: TRBJ2-4
clone_size: -
v_call: TRBV21-1
d_call: -

cdr3_nt: TGTGCCAGCAGCTTAAGGCGCGGGCAAGAGACCCAGTACTTC
cdr3_aa: CASSLRRGQETQYF
j_call: TRBJ2-5
clone_size: few
v_call: TRBV7-3
d_call: -

cdr3_nt: TGTGCCAGCAGCCACGGGACAGGGCCTGGCTATGGCTACACCTTC
cdr3_aa: CASSHGTGPGYGYTF
j_call: TRBJ1-2
clone_size: once
v_call: TRBV4-2
d_call: TRBD1

cdr3_nt: TGTGCCAGCAGCTTTCAGGGGGCAAGGGAGACCCAGTACTTC
cdr3_aa: CASSFQGARETQYF
j_call: TRBJ2-5
clone_size: -
v_call: TRBV11-1
d_call: TRBD1

cdr3_nt: TGTGCCAGCAGCACTCAGGGGGCGGGTACAGATACGCAGTATTTT
cdr3_aa: CASSTQGAGTDTQYF
j_call: TRBJ2-3
clone_size: -
v_call: TRBV5-5
d_call: TRBD1

cdr3_nt: TGTGCCAGCAGCGTCGGGACTAGCGGGAGGGCCTCTATTTACAATGAGCAGTTCTTC
cdr3_aa: CASSVGTSGRASIYNEQFF
j_call: TRBJ2-1
clone_size: once
v_call: TRBV7-3
d_call: TRBD2

cdr3_nt: TGCGCCAGCAGCCCACAAGCCAGGGGAAACACTGAAGCTTTCTTT
cdr3_aa: CASSPQARGNTEAFF
j_call: TRBJ1-1
clone_size: -
v_call: TRBV5-1
d_call: -

cdr3_nt: TGTGCCAGTAGTCCCGGGACAGAACAAGAGACCCAGTACTTC
cdr3_aa: CASSPGTEQETQYF
j_call: TRBJ2-5
clone_size: -
v_call: TRBV19
d_call: TRBD1

cdr3_nt: TGTGCCAGCAGCTTTGACCCCGGGACAGGGTTCTACAATGAGCAGTTCTTC
cdr3_aa: CASSFDPGTGFYNEQFF
j_call: TRBJ2-1
clone_size: -
v_call: TRBV5-6
d_call: TRBD1

cdr3_nt: TGTGCCAGCAGCTTAGGCACGAGGGGCTACACCTTC
cdr3_aa: CASSLGTRGYTF
j_call: TRBJ1-2
clone_size: -
v_call: TRBV7-2
d_call: -

cdr3_nt: TGTGCCAGTAGTCGATCGACTATAGGGCAAGAGACCCAGTACTTC
cdr3_aa: CASSRSTIGQETQYF
j_call: TRBJ2-5
clone_size: -
v_call: TRBV19
d_call: -

cdr3_nt: TGCGCCAGCAGCCCGACTAGCGGGAGTACGAATGAGCAGTTCTTC
cdr3_aa: CASSPTSGSTNEQFF
j_call: TRBJ2-1
clone_size: -
v_call: TRBV5-1
d_call: TRBD2

cdr3_nt: TGTGCCAGTAGTCGGGTCGGGCGGGCAGTCGGCGGGAGTTCCTACAATGAGCAGTTCTTC
cdr3_aa: CASSRVGRAVGGSSYNEQFF
j_call: TRBJ2-1
clone_size: -
v_call: TRBV19
d_call: TRBD2

cdr3_nt: TGTGCCAGCAGCAGACAGGGGAGCGAGCAGTACTTC
cdr3_aa: CASSRQGSEQYF
j_call: TRBJ2-7
clone_size: -
v_call: TRBV11-3
d_call: TRBD1

cdr3_nt: TGTGCCAGCAGCTCCGGGACTAGCGGGAGTTCAAGTGAGCAGTTCTTC
cdr3_aa: CASSSGTSGSSSEQFF
j_call: TRBJ2-1
clone_size: -
v_call: TRBV13
d_call: TRBD2

cdr3_nt: TGTGCCAGCAGCTTAGGGTCAGTAGGGGTCGCTAATGAAAAACTGTTTTTT
cdr3_aa: CASSLGSVGVANEKLFF
j_call: TRBJ1-4
clone_size: -
v_call: TRBV13
d_call: -

cdr3_nt: TGTGCCAGCTCACCATTTTATCAGAAGCAAGAGACCCAGTACTTC
cdr3_aa: CASSPFYQKQETQYF
j_call: TRBJ2-5
clone_size: -
v_call: TRBV18
d_call: -

cdr3_nt: TGCGCCAGCAGCCAAGATCCCCAGGGTGGAACGCAGTATTTT
cdr3_aa: CASSQDPQGGTQYF
j_call: TRBJ2-3
clone_size: -
v_call: TRBV4-3
d_call: -

cdr3_nt: TGTGCCAGCAGCGCCATCGGGACTAGCGGGAGGTGGAGCACCGGGGAGCTGTTTTTT
cdr3_aa: CASSAIGTSGRWSTGELFF
j_call: TRBJ2-2
clone_size: few
v_call: TRBV7-6
d_call: TRBD2

cdr3_nt: TGTGCCAGCAGCAGGGAGGGGACGGGTGCCTACGAGCAGTACTTC
cdr3_aa: CASSREGTGAYEQYF
j_call: TRBJ2-7
clone_size: -
v_call: TRBV5-6
d_call: TRBD2

cdr3_nt: TGTGCCAGCAGCCAGACAGGGTTTAATGAAAAACTGTTTTTT
cdr3_aa: CASSQTGFNEKLFF
j_call: TRBJ1-4
clone_size: -
v_call: TRBV5-4
d_call: TRBD1

cdr3_nt: TGTGCCAGCAGCTTACGGGACTCCCGTTTGAACACTGAGGCTTTCTTT
cdr3_aa: CASSLRDSRLNTEAFF
j_call: TRBJ1-1
clone_size: -
v_call: TRBV5-8
d_call: -

cdr3_nt: TGTGCCAGCAGTGAAGGCAGGGGCCGGTACGAGCAGTACTTC
cdr3_aa: CASSEGRGRYEQYF
j_call: TRBJ2-7
clone_size: -
v_call: TRBV6-1
d_call: -

cdr3_nt: TGTTCCAGCAGCTTAAACAGGGAGAACTATGGCTACACCTTC
cdr3_aa: CSSSLNRENYGYTF
j_call: TRBJ1-2
clone_size: -
v_call: TRBV7-9
d_call: -

cdr3_nt: TGTGCCAGTGCCGGGACAGGGGCCTACGAGCAGTACTTC
cdr3_aa: CASAGTGAYEQYF
j_call: TRBJ2-7
clone_size: -
v_call: TRBV28
d_call: TRBD1

cdr3_nt: TGCGCCAGCAGCTTGGGGCAAGACTACAATGAGCAGTTCTTC
cdr3_aa: CASSLGQDYNEQFF
j_call: TRBJ2-1
clone_size: -
v_call: TRBV5-1
d_call: -

cdr3_nt: TGTGCCAGCGTCTCCACGGGAACTGAAGCTTTCTTT
cdr3_aa: CASVSTGTEAFF
j_call: TRBJ1-1
clone_size: -
v_call: TRBV28
d_call: -

cdr3_nt: TGTGCCACCAGCACGACTAGCGGGAGGTACAATGAGCAGTTCTTC
cdr3_aa: CATSTTSGRYNEQFF
j_call: TRBJ2-1
clone_size: -
v_call: TRBV15
d_call: TRBD2

cdr3_nt: TGTGCCAGCTCACCCCGGACTAGCGGGAGCACAGATACGCAGTATTTT
cdr3_aa: CASSPRTSGSTDTQYF
j_call: TRBJ2-3
clone_size: -
v_call: TRBV18
d_call: TRBD2

cdr3_nt: TGTGCTATCCCCCAGGATAGGTCCCTAGCGGGAGGCGTCAATGAGCAGTTCTTC
cdr3_aa: CAIPQDRSLAGGVNEQFF
j_call: TRBJ2-1
clone_size: -
v_call: TRBV28
d_call: TRBD2

cdr3_nt: TGTGCCAGCAGCCTAAGACATGGGTCTACCGGGGAGCTGTTTTTT
cdr3_aa: CASSLRHGSTGELFF
j_call: TRBJ2-2
clone_size: -
v_call: TRBV14
d_call: -

cdr3_nt: TGTGCCAGCAGCCAAGACAGGGCGTATGGCTACACCTTC
cdr3_aa: CASSQDRAYGYTF
j_call: TRBJ1-2
clone_size: -
v_call: TRBV7-8
d_call: TRBD1

cdr3_nt: TGTGCCAGCAGGTTGCAGGGAAGACTCTCCTACGAGCAGTACTTC
cdr3_aa: CASRLQGRLSYEQYF
j_call: TRBJ2-7
clone_size: few
v_call: TRBV7-2
d_call: -

cdr3_nt: TGTGCCAGCTCACCGAGGCGGGTCGGGGAAAAACTGTTTTTT
cdr3_aa: CASSPRRVGEKLFF
j_call: TRBJ1-4
clone_size: -
v_call: TRBV18
d_call: -

cdr3_nt: TGTGCCAGCAGCTTAAGAGGACACCAATCCTACGAGCAGTACTTC
cdr3_aa: CASSLRGHQSYEQYF
j_call: TRBJ2-7
clone_size: -
v_call: TRBV7-8
d_call: -

cdr3_nt: TGTGCCAGCAGTGAGTCGGGGACAGGGGGTAATGAGCAGTTCTTC
cdr3_aa: CASSESGTGGNEQFF
j_call: TRBJ2-1
clone_size: few
v_call: TRBV6-4
d_call: TRBD1

cdr3_nt: TGTGCCAGCAGCTTAAGAGCTCAGCTACAGCCAGGCAACTATGGCTACACCTTC
cdr3_aa: CASSLRAQLQPGNYGYTF
j_call: TRBJ1-2
clone_size: -
v_call: TRBV11-2
d_call: -

cdr3_nt: TGTTCCAGCAGCTTAGTGGGGGGAGAGACCCAGTACTTC
cdr3_aa: CSSSLVGGETQYF
j_call: TRBJ2-5
clone_size: -
v_call: TRBV7-9
d_call: -

cdr3_nt: TGTGCCAGCAGTCTTGACACCGATCAGCCCCAGCATTTT
cdr3_aa: CASSLDTDQPQHF
j_call: TRBJ1-5
clone_size: once
v_call: TRBV27
d_call: -

cdr3_nt: TGTGCCAGCAGCCAACAGGCGGAACCAAACACCGGGGAGCTGTTTTTT
cdr3_aa: CASSQQAEPNTGELFF
j_call: TRBJ2-2
clone_size: -
v_call: TRBV7-6
d_call: -

cdr3_nt: TGTGCCAGCAGTGGGGCAGGCCGGGCTGGCTACACCTTC
cdr3_aa: CASSGAGRAGYTF
j_call: TRBJ1-2
clone_size: -
v_call: TRBV27
d_call: -

cdr3_nt: TGTGCCAGTAGTAGAGCCGGGACAGCTATGAACACTGAAGCTTTCTTT
cdr3_aa: CASSRAGTAMNTEAFF
j_call: TRBJ1-1
clone_size: -
v_call: TRBV19
d_call: TRBD1

cdr3_nt: TGTGCCAGCAGGGGGACTAAGAACACCGGGGAGCTGTTTTTT
cdr3_aa: CASRGTKNTGELFF
j_call: TRBJ2-2
clone_size: -
v_call: TRBV6-5
d_call: TRBD2

cdr3_nt: TGTGCCAGCAGTTTCTCAGGGGGCAACGAGCAGTACTTC
cdr3_aa: CASSFSGGNEQYF
j_call: TRBJ2-7
clone_size: many
v_call: TRBV7-2
d_call: TRBD1

cdr3_nt: TGTGCCAGCAGCCCCCCCCGTGAGACCCAGTACTTC
cdr3_aa: CASSPPRETQYF
j_call: TRBJ2-5
clone_size: -
v_call: TRBV7-6
d_call: -

cdr3_nt: TGTGCCAGCAGCCAAGTCACAGGGGGCACAGATACGCAGTATTTT
cdr3_aa: CASSQVTGGTDTQYF
j_call: TRBJ2-3
clone_size: -
v_call: TRBV14
d_call: TRBD1

cdr3_nt: TGTGCCAGCAGCCCCCGTATGGGACAGTTGCCCTACGAGCAGTACTTC
cdr3_aa: CASSPRMGQLPYEQYF
j_call: TRBJ2-7
clone_size: -
v_call: TRBV5-4
d_call: TRBD1

cdr3_nt: TGTGCCTGGAGAAGCGGTACGGGGGTGGGTAATCAGCCCCAGCATTTT
cdr3_aa: CAWRSGTGVGNQPQHF
j_call: TRBJ1-5
clone_size: -
v_call: TRBV30
d_call: -